Each of the 18 T cell receptor beta chains below was sequenced from the same sample in a study of T cells in tumors after PD-1 blockade (dated by TCRdb to the late 2010s). The library was made by the immunoSEQ multiplex PCR assay. TCRdb holds this immuneACCESS table with in-frame rearrangements only. Some clones are missing; in checked studies, unresolved V genes explain under half, and the rest has no known cause. The sample records 11,000 to 15,000 clones, around four fifths of which are singletons. The ten largest clones capture about 25% of the sample. According to the study, the label for this sample's time point signals: after anti-PD-1 therapy. Material: PBMCs, obtained after anti-PD-1 treatment. These receptors originate from a human donor with basal cell carcinoma.

CDR3 amino acids: CASSPYGAGGLREQYF. Written as DNA, the CDR3 is TGTGCCAGCAGCCCCTACGGGGCGGGAGGGTTGCGCGAGCAGTACTTC. The rearrangement joins TRBV3-1 (or the pseudogene TRBV3-2) to TRBJ2-7; 9 bases align to TRBD2. The CDR3 loop spans 16 amino acids. Losses at the gene ends were 4 bases for V and 6 bases for J; bases not matched to a gene: 13. Looked up from germline, CDR1 is LGHDT and CDR2 is YNNKEL (reference sequence).

The V gene is TRBV6-6, the J gene TRBJ1-5, with 7 nucleotides matching TRBD1. CDR3 size: 13 residues. With V trimmed by 9 bases and J by 7 bases, 9 bases remained unmatched. Germline CDR1 reads MNHNY; CDR2 reads SVGAGI (reference sequence). CDR3 bases: TGTGCCAGTTCTCTCCCAGGGGGACAGCCCCAGCATTTT. It translates to CASSLPGGQPQHF.

The chain links TRBV7-3 to TRBJ1-1; D perhaps matches TRBD1 (6 bases). The CDR3 runs 14 residues. The V gene lost 4 bases and the J gene lost 5 bases, with 14 bases spanning the gap. The germline V gene encodes CDR1 SGHTA and CDR2 FQGTGA. The CDR3 protein is CASSSQGRRTEAFF. The CDR3 DNA follows: TGTGCCAGCAGCTCACAGGGTCGGAGAACTGAAGCTTTCTTT. Full variable domain (missing parts from reference TRBV7-3 and TRBJ1-1): GAGVSQTPSNKVTEKGKYVELRCDPISGHTALYWYRQSLGQGPEFLIYFQGTGAADDSGLPNDRFFAVRPEGSVSTLKIQRTERGDSAVYLCASSSQGRRTEAFFGQGTRLTVV.

This chain uses TRBV28 with TRBJ1-5; 8 bases line up with TRBD1. The germline V gene encodes CDR1 MDHEN and CDR2 SYDVKM. The trim removed 6 bases at V and 5 bases at J, leaving 3 bases unmatched. The CDR3 totals 13 residues. CDR3 sequence: CASRGQVYQPQHF. The CDR3 nucleotides read TGTGCCAGCAGGGGACAGGTCTATCAGCCCCAGCATTTT.

J is TRBJ1-1 and V is TRBV6-5; a weak D match, TRBD1 (5 bases). V was clipped by 7 bases and J by 1 base, with 16 bases between them. Per the germline V gene, CDR1 is MNHEY and CDR2 is SVGAGI. This CDR3 is built from 15 residues. The CDR3 nucleotides are TGTGCCAGCACTGGAGGACATACCGCGAACACTGAAGCTTTCTTT. Protein product: CASTGGHTANTEAFF.

The V gene is TRBV28, the J gene TRBJ2-3; D may be TRBD1 or TRBD2 (5 bases each). This CDR3 is built from 14 residues. Germline CDR1 MDHEN, CDR2 SYDVKM. Deletions cut 1 base from V and 5 bases from J, with 10 bases between. The CDR3 DNA reads as TGTGCCAGCAGTTTATCACCTGGGGGAGATACGCAGTATTTT. Translation: CASSLSPGGDTQYF.

The chain recombines TRBV30 with TRBJ1-2, with D possibly being TRBD1 (6 bases). Trimming took 5 bases from V and 3 from J, leaving 16 bases between them. The germline V gene encodes CDR1 GTSNPN and CDR2 SVGIG (reference sequence). The CDR3 consists of 14 residues. CDR3 nucleotides: TGTGCCTGGGTTACAGGGAAGAGGGACTATGGCTACACCTTC. Translation gives CAWVTGKRDYGYTF. The full variable domain, its missing parts supplied by reference TRBV30 and TRBJ1-2, is SQTIHQWPATLVQPVGSPLSLECTVEGTSNPNLYWYRQAAGRGLQLLFYSVGIGQISSEVPQNLSASRPQDRQFILSSKKLLLSDSGFYLCAWVTGKRDYGYTFGSGTRLTVV.

J is TRBJ1-6 and V is TRBV5-1; 8 bases fit TRBD1. This CDR3 is 17 amino acids long. V dropped 0 bases and J dropped 0; count of bases not matched to a gene: 2. Germline CDR1 reads SGHRS; CDR2 reads YFSETQ. The CDR3 is CASSLGQGNSYNSPLHF. CDR3 sequence (DNA): TGCGCCAGCAGCTTGGGACAGGGGAACTCCTATAATTCACCCCTCCACTTT.

The CDR3 region has the DNA TGTGCTAGTGGTTTGTCCCCTAGAATGGGGGGAAACACCATATATTTT. This translates into CASGLSPRMGGNTIYF. The chain carries TRBV12-5 and TRBJ1-3, with unresolved D. Trimming removed 2 bases at V and 4 bases at J, with 15 bases between. In germline, CDR1 is LGHNT, CDR2 FRNRAP. The CDR3 totals 16 residues. Filled out from reference TRBV12-5 and TRBJ1-3, the complete variable domain reads DARVTQTPRHKVTEMGQEVTMRCQPILGHNTVFWYRQTMMQGLELLAYFRNRAPLDDSGMPKDRFSAEMPDATLATLKIQPSEPRDSAVYFCASGLSPRMGGNTIYFGEGSWLTVV.

The V gene is TRBV5-6, the J gene TRBJ2-3; TRBD2 aligns across 11 bases. The germline CDR1 and CDR2 sequences are SGHDT and YYEEEE. V lost 4 bases and J lost 2; bases outside the gene matches: 6. The length of the CDR3 is 16 residues. Written as DNA, the CDR3 is TGTGCCAGCAGCCCAGGACTAGCGGGTATCACAGATACGCAGTATTTT. Translating gives CASSPGLAGITDTQYF.

The rearrangement links TRBV5-5 to TRBJ2-2; the match to TRBD1 covers 7 bases. The germline V gene encodes CDR1 SGHKS and CDR2 YYEKEE (reference sequence). Trimming removed 0 bases from V and 1 base from J; junction bases left unmatched: 0. CDR3 length: 15 amino acids. The CDR3 region has the DNA TGTGCCAGCAGCTTGGGACAGGGGAACACCGGGGAGCTGTTTTTT. Translated: CASSLGQGNTGELFF.

The chain links TRBV7-6 to TRBJ2-7; perhaps TRBD1 as D (5 bases). Germline V gene sequence: CDR1 SGHVS, CDR2 FNYEAQ. There are 14 residues in the CDR3. Trimming took off 1 base at V and 4 bases at J, with 11 bases between the two ends. The CDR3 DNA reads TGTGCCAGCAGCTTAGGTGGACACCTATACGAGCAGTACTTC. It specifies CASSLGGHLYEQYF.

This clone was recorded a few times. This chain joins TRBV11-3 and TRBJ1-1; D might be TRBD1 (5 bases). Germline V gene lookup returns CDR1 SGHNT and CDR2 YENEEA. CDR3 size: 14 residues. V was pared by 1 base and J by 6 bases, with 12 bases between. CDR3 sequence: CASSLGPGTAEAFF. For the CDR3, the DNA is TGTGCCAGCAGCTTAGGGCCGGGGACGGCTGAAGCTTTCTTT.

The chain combines TRBV9 with TRBJ2-1, with 8 bases matching TRBD2. The length of the CDR3 is 18 residues. Germline V gene lookup returns CDR1 SGDLS and CDR2 YYNGEE. The V gene end was trimmed by 0 bases and the J gene end by 0 bases; junction bases not matched to a gene: 8. CDR3 in DNA: TGTGCCAGCAGCGTAGATGCGGGAGGCTCTAGCTCCTACAATGAGCAGTTCTTC. Amino acids: CASSVDAGGSSSYNEQFF. Complete variable domain (other parts from reference TRBV9 and TRBJ2-1): DSGVTQTPKHLITATGQRVTLRCSPRSGDLSVYWYQQSLDQGLQFLIQYYNGEERAKGNILERFSAQQFPDLHSELNLSSLELGDSALYFCASSVDAGGSSSYNEQFFGPGTRLTVL.

This clone was recorded a few times. V gene TRBV6-2 or TRBV6-3 combines with J gene TRBJ1-2, with 7 nucleotides matching TRBD1. The CDR3 runs 15 residues. Germline-derived CDR1 and CDR2 are MNHEY and SVGEGT. The J segment lost 0 bases and the V segment lost 2 bases, leaving 3 bases of the junction unmatched. Written as DNA, the CDR3 is TGTGCCAGCAGTTACATTGGGACAGCTAACTATGGCTACACCTTC. Its translation: CASSYIGTANYGYTF.

The V and J genes are TRBV28 and TRBJ1-2; D possibly corresponds to TRBD1 (5 bases). V was trimmed by 5 bases and J by 5 bases, leaving 15 bases between them. Germline lookup yields CDR1 MDHEN and CDR2 SYDVKM. This CDR3 comprises 14 residues. CDR3 DNA sequence: TGTGCCAGCAGTCTACTGACAGCATATTATGGCTACACCTTC. It translates to CASSLLTAYYGYTF.

This clone counts as hyperexpanded (1% or more). The chain employs TRBV14 and TRBJ1-1; D not certain. This CDR3 is built from 12 residues. Germline assignment: CDR1 SGHDN and CDR2 FVKESK. Trimming removed 0 bases at V and 9 bases at J, with 8 bases between. CDR3: CASSQDRVQAFF. The CDR3 DNA reads as TGTGCCAGCAGCCAAGATAGGGTCCAAGCTTTCTTT.

The chain employs TRBV3-1 (or the pseudogene TRBV3-2) and TRBJ1-2; 7 nucleotides align to TRBD1. CDR1 and CDR2 (germline): LGHDT, YNNKEL (reference sequence). J was trimmed by 4 bases and V by 4 bases; bases with no gene match: 9. This CDR3 has 15 amino acids. CDR3 DNA: TGTGCCAGCAGCCTCGGGACAGTTAGTGGCTATGGCTACACCTTC. It yields the protein CASSLGTVSGYGYTF.